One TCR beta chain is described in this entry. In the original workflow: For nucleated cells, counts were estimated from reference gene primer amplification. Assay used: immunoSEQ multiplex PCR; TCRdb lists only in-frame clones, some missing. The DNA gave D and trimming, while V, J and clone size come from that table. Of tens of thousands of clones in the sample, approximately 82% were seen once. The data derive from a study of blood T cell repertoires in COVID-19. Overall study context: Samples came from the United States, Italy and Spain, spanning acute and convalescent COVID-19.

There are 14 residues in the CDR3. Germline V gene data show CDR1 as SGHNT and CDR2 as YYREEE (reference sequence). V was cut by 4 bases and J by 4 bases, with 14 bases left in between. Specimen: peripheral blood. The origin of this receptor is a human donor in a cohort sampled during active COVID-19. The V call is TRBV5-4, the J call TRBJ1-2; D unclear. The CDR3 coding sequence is TGTGCCAGCAGCGGGTGGGCCTCCAGCTATGGCTACACCTTC. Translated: CASSGWASSYGYTF.